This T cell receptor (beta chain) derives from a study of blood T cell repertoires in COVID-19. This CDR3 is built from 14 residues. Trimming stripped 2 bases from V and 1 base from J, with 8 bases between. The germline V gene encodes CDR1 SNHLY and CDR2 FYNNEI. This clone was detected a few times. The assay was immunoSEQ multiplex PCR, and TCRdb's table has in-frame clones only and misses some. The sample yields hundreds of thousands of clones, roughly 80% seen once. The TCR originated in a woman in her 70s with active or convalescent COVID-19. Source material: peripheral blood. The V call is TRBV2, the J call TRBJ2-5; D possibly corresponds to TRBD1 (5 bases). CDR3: CASSEIGAQETQYF. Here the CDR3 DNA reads TGTGCCAGCAGTGAAATAGGGGCCCAAGAGACCCAGTACTTC. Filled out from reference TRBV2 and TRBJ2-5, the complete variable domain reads EPEVTQTPSHQVTQMGQEVILRCVPISNHLYFYWYRQILGQKVEFLVSFYNNEISEKSEIFDDQFSVERPDGSNFTLKIRSTKLEDSAMYFCASSEIGAQETQYFGPGTRLLVL.